The sequence of this TCR beta chain was determined in a study of shared clonotypes between healthy human individuals. With 5 bases removed from V and 6 bases from J, the gap between germline ends came to 15 bases. Germline assignment: CDR1 SGHKS and CDR2 YYEKEE (reference sequence). This CDR3 has 13 amino acids. The assay was immunoSEQ multiplex PCR, and TCRdb's table has in-frame clones only and misses some. Of approximately 710,000 clones detected, about 90% appear once; the ten largest clones hold about 34%. The sample taken for sequencing was memory CD8+ T cells from PBMCs. Subset indicated: CD45RO+ cells pooled with CCR7-negative TemRA cells. This clonotype originated in a man aged 18 to 29 in good health. Some clones in this sample may be carry-over from other donors' samples. The rearrangement links TRBV5-5 to TRBJ2-7; weak D call: TRBD2 (5 bases). The DNA of the CDR3 is TGTGCCAGCAGGCACGGGGATTTTGCCGAGCAGTACTTC. This sequence encodes CASRHGDFAEQYF.